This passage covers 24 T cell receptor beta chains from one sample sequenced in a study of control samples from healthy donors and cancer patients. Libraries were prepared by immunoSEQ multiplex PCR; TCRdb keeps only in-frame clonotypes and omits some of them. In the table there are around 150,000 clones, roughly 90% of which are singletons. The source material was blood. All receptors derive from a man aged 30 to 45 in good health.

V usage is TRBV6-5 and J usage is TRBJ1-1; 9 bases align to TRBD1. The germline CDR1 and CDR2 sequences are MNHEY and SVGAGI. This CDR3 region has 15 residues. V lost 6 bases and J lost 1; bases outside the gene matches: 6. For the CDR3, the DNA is TGTGCCAGCAGCCGGACAGGGGCCTCGAACACTGAAGCTTTCTTT. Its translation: CASSRTGASNTEAFF.

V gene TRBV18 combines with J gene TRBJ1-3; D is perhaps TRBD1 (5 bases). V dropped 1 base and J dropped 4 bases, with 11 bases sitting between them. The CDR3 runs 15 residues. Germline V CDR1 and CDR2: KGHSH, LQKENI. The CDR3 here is CASSPQGPGGNTIYF. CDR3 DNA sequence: TGTGCCAGCTCACCACAGGGGCCTGGGGGAAACACCATATATTTT.

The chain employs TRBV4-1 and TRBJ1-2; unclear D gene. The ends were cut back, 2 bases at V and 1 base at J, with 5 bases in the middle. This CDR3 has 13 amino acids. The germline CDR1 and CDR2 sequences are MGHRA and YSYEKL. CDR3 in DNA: TGCGCCAGCAGCCAAAGGCTTAACTATGGCTACACCTTC. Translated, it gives CASSQRLNYGYTF.

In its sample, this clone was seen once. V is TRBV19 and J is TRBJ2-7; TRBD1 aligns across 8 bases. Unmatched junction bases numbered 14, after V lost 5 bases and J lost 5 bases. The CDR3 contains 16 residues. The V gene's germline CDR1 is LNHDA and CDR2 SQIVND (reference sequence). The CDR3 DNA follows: TGTGCCAGTAGTTCCGGACAGGGTGGTTTTCACCACGAGCAGTACTTC. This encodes CASSSGQGGFHHEQYF.

CDR3 sequence reads: CASSLPTGSGNTIYF. For the CDR3, the DNA is TGTGCCAGCAGCCTACCGACAGGCTCTGGAAACACCATATATTTT. The genes are TRBV7-2 and TRBJ1-3, with D tentatively TRBD1 (6 bases). The ends were cut back, 5 bases at V and 0 bases at J, with 11 bases in the middle. CDR3 length: 15 amino acids. The germline V gene has CDR1 SGHTA and CDR2 FQGNSA.

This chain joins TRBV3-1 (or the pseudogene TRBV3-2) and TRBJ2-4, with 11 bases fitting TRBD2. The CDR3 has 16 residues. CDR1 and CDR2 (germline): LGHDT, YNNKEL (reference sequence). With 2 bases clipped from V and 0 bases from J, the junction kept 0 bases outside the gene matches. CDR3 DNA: TGTGCCAGCAGCCAAACTAGCGGGGGAGCCAAAAACATTCAGTACTTC. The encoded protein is CASSQTSGGAKNIQYF.

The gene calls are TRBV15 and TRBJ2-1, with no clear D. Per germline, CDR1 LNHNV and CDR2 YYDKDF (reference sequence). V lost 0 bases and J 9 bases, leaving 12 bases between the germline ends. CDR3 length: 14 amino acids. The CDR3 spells CATSRDLPPGEQFF. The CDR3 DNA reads TGTGCCACCAGCAGAGATTTACCCCCCGGTGAGCAGTTCTTC.

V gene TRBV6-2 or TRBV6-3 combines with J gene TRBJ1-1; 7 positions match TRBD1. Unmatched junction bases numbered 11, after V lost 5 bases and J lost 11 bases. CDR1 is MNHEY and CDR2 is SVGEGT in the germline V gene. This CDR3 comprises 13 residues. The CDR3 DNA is TGTGCCAGCAGTCTTCCCGACAGGGCGGTCGCTTTCTTT. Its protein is CASSLPDRAVAFF.

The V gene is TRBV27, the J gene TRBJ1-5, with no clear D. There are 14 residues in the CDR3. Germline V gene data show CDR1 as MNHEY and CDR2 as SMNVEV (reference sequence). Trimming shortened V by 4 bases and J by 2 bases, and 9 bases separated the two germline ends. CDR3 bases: TGTGCCAGCAGTTCCTTTTATGGCAATCAGCCCCAGCATTTT. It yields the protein CASSSFYGNQPQHF.

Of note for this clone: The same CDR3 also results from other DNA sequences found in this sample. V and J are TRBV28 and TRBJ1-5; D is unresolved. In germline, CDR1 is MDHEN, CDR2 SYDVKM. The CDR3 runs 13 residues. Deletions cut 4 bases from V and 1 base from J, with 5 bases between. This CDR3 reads CASSSGSNQPQHF. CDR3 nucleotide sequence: TGTGCCAGCAGTTCAGGAAGCAATCAGCCCCAGCATTTT.

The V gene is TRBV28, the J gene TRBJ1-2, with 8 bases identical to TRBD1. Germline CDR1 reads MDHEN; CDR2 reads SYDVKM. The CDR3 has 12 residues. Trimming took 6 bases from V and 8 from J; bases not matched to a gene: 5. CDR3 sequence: CASSDRGAGYTF. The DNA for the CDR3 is TGTGCCAGCAGCGACAGGGGAGCCGGCTACACCTTC.

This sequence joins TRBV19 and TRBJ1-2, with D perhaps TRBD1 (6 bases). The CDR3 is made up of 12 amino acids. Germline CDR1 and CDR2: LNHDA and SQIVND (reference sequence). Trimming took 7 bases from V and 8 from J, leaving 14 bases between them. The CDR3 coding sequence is TGTGCCAGTACGGAGACAGGTCAGGGCTACACCTTC. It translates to CASTETGQGYTF. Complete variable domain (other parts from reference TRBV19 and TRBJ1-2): DGGITQSPKYLFRKEGQNVTLSCEQNLNHDAMYWYRQDPGQGLRLIYYSQIVNDFQKGDIAEGYSVSREKKESFPLTVTSAQKNPTAFYLCASTETGQGYTFGSGTRLTVV.

In DNA, the CDR3 is TGTGCCAGCAGCTTATTAACAGTTGCGAGGTCCGAGCAGTACTTC. It encodes CASSLLTVARSEQYF. The rearrangement uses TRBV11-1 and TRBJ2-7; D remains ambiguous. Germline-derived CDR1 and CDR2 are SGHAT and FQDESV (reference sequence). V lost 2 bases and J lost 6, with 17 bases in between. The length of the CDR3 is 15 residues.

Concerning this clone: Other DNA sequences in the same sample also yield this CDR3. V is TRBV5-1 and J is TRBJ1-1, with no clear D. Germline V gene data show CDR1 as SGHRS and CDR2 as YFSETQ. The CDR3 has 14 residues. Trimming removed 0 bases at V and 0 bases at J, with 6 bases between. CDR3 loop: CASSLGLMNTEAFF. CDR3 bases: TGCGCCAGCAGCTTGGGGCTCATGAACACTGAAGCTTTCTTT.

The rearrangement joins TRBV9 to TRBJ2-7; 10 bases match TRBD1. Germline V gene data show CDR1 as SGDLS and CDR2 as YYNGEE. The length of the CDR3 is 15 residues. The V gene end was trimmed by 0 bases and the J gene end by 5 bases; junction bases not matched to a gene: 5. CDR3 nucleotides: TGTGCCAGCAGCGTAGAGGGGACAGGGGCCCACGAGCAGTACTTC. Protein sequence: CASSVEGTGAHEQYF.

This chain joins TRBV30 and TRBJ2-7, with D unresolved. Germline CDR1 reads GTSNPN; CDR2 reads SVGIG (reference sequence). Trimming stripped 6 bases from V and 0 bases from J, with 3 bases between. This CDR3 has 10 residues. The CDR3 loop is CACGSYEQYF. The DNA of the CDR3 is TGTGCCTGTGGCTCCTACGAGCAGTACTTC. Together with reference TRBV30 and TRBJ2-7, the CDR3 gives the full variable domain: SQTIHQWPATLVQPVGSPLSLECTVEGTSNPNLYWYRQAAGRGLQLLFYSVGIGQISSEVPQNLSASRPQDRQFILSSKKLLLSDSGFYLCACGSYEQYFGPGTRLTVT.

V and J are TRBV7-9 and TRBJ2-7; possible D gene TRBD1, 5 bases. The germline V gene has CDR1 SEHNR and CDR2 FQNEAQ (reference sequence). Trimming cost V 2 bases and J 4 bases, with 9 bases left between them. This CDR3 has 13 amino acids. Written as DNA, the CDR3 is TGTGCCAGCAGCTTAACTTCAGGGTACGAGCAGTACTTC. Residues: CASSLTSGYEQYF.

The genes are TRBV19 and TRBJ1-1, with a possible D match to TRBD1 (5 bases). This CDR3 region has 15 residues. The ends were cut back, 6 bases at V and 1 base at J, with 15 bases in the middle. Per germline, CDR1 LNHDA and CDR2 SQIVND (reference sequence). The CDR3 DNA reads TGTGCCAGTAGCCTATGGGGCTCAGAGAACACTGAAGCTTTCTTT. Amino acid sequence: CASSLWGSENTEAFF.

The CDR3 here is CASSLGDRLSYEQYF. CDR3 DNA sequence: TGTGCCAGCAGCTTAGGGGACAGGCTTTCCTACGAGCAGTACTTC. The chain recombines TRBV13 with TRBJ2-7, with 7 bases identical to TRBD1. Germline V gene lookup returns CDR1 PRHDT and CDR2 FYEKMQ (reference sequence). With 0 bases clipped from V and 1 base from J, the junction kept 3 bases outside the gene matches. CDR3 length: 15 amino acids. Together with reference TRBV13 and TRBJ2-7, the CDR3 gives the full variable domain: AAGVIQSPRHLIKEKRETATLKCYPIPRHDTVYWYQQGPGQDPQFLISFYEKMQSDKGSIPDRFSAQQFSDYHSELNMSSLELGDSALYFCASSLGDRLSYEQYFGPGTRLTVT.

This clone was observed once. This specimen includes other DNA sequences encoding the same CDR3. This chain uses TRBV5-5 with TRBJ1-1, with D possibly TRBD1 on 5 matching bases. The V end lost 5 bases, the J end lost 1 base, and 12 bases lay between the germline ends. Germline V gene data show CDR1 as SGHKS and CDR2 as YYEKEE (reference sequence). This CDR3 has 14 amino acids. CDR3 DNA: TGTGCCAGCAGTCCCGGGACGGCGAACACTGAAGCTTTCTTT. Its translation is CASSPGTANTEAFF.

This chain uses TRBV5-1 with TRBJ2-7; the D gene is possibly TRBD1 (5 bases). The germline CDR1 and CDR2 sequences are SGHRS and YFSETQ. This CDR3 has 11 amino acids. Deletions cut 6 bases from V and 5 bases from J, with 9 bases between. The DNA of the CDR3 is TGCGCCAGCAAGGACAACAACGAGCAGTACTTC. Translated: CASKDNNEQYF.

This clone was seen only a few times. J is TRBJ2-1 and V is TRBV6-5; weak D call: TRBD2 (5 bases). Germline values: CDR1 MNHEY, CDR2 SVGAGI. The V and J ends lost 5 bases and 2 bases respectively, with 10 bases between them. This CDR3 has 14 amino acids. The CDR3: CASSPTGTYNEQFF. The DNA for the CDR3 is TGTGCCAGCAGTCCAACCGGGACCTACAATGAGCAGTTCTTC.

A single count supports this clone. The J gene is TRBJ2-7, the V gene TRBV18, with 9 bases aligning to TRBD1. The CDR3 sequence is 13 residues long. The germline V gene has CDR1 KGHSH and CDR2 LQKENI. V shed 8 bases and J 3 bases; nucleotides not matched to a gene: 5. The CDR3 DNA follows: TGTGCCAGCCGGGGACAGGGTATCTACGAGCAGTACTTC. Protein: CASRGQGIYEQYF.

The CDR3 reads CASSLQGGGENEQFF. The CDR3 nucleotides are TGTGCCAGCAGCTTACAGGGCGGGGGGGAGAATGAGCAGTTCTTC. This chain joins TRBV7-2 and TRBJ2-1, with 9 bases fitting TRBD2. Germline CDR1 SGHTA, CDR2 FQGNSA. The ends lost 2 bases at V and 7 bases at J; junction bases unmatched: 6. The CDR3 has 15 amino acids.